The sequence of this T cell receptor (beta chain) was determined in a study of shared clonotypes between healthy human individuals. Naive CD8 populations comprised CD45RO-negative cells positively selected for CCR7, excluding terminally differentiated effector memory CD45RA+ cells. Method: immunoSEQ multiplex PCR; TCRdb's copy keeps in-frame clones and lacks some. Here the sample spans under 2,000,000 clones, about 95% being singletons. Between the trimmed V and J ends, which lost 0 bases and 4 bases, there was a span of 11 bases. The CDR3 is made up of 16 amino acids. From germline, CDR1 is SGHKS and CDR2 YYEKEE (reference sequence).

What was sequenced was naive CD8+ T cells sorted from blood. The chain recombines TRBV5-5 with TRBJ1-6; D might be TRBD1 (6 bases). The receptor's source is a man between 18 and 35 years old in good health. The CDR3 region has the DNA TGTGCCAGCAGCTTGGATGGGGGCGCTTATAATTCACCCCTCCACTTT. It encodes CASSLDGGAYNSPLHF.